The sequence of this T cell receptor (beta chain) was determined in a study of early T cells in non-severe SARS-CoV-2 infection (TCRdb year 2021). Concerning the study at large: TCR sequencing used bulk RNA from unsorted whole blood, so alpha and beta chains could not be paired. Overall study results and their limits: VDJdb matching was skewed toward anti-spike CD8 responses, so virus-specific expansions were likely underestimated and private and CD4 specificities were missed.

Libraries were built with 5' RACE. TCRdb names NextSeq 500 as the instrument used. To correct for sequencing error and PCR bias, the TCR library protocol tagged individual cDNA molecules with unique molecular identifiers. Both TCR alpha and beta chains were sequenced, and tight co-correlation was observed between alpha and beta sequence abundances in each sample. As for how the authors treated the data: Decombinator V4 was used to annotate TCR sequences for V gene, J gene and CDR3. Expanded TCRs were defined as changing significantly between any two time points under a Poisson model with p below 0.0001. Abundances of TCRs were expressed as counts per million after normalisation to the total number of TCRs sequenced in each sample. MAIT TCRs were defined by TRAV1-2 paired with TRAJ12, TRAJ20 or TRAJ33, and iNKT TCRs by TRAV10 paired with TRAJ18. A search of VDJdb, accessed on 1 November 2021, was run for TCRs annotated to CMV, EBV and SARS-CoV-2, with TCRs annotated for multiple antigens excluded. TCRdb reprocessing: public reads trimmed at Q25 with fastp, clones called with MiXCR, in-frame beta chains kept. Rows with one shared CDR3 protein collapse into an entry with the most common genes and DNA. The V and J calls here are based on TCRdb, not the publication. This sample is represented by 30,000 to 40,000 distinct CDR3 sequences; 9% to 9.5% of them were singletons. About 13% of the sample belongs to the ten largest clones.

Measured from the cysteine to the phenylalanine, the CDR3 is 17 residues long. The entry retains the CDR3 DNA only, 51 bases that are in frame from base 1. The study was a case-control design nested within a healthcare worker cohort in London, UK, with weekly nasopharyngeal swab PCR tests and blood sampling. Between 23 and 31 March 2020, the week of the UK lockdown, healthcare workers were enrolled and then followed up weekly for as long as 16 weeks. This clonotype was observed at least ten times. This receptor's antigen is unknown. Per-base quality was not reported, and no clone a single base away is much larger than it.

Source material: whole blood. The rearranged segments are TRBV21-1 and TRBJ2-2; TRBD2 reflects the table's D call only, with no check against the DNA. TRBV21-1 represents a pseudogene. This clonotype was obtained from an adult who was a healthcare worker with PCR-confirmed SARS-CoV-2 infection or an uninfected control (not recorded which). The CDR3 reads as follows: CASSKRRCSGPSGELFF. The DNA sequence follows: TGTGCCAGCAGTAAGCGGAGGTGCAGTGGGCCGTCCGGGGAGCTGTTTTTT.